Presented here are 14 T cell receptor beta chains from one specimen sequenced in a study of blood T cell repertoires in COVID-19. Sequenced by immunoSEQ multiplex PCR; TCRdb stores in-frame clones only, minus some. In the table there are about 170,000 clones, roughly 91% of which are singletons. Sequenced input: peripheral blood. The receptors shown here come from a man between 18 and 35 years old with COVID-19, enrolled during active disease.

The rearrangement links TRBV28 to TRBJ1-1; 8 bases map to TRBD1. With 1 base clipped from V and 1 base from J, the junction kept 5 bases outside the gene matches. The CDR3 runs 16 residues. CDR1 is MDHEN, CDR2 SYDVKM, per germline. The CDR3 protein is CASSLYGQGSNTEAFF. The DNA of the CDR3 is TGTGCCAGCAGTTTATACGGACAGGGATCGAACACTGAAGCTTTCTTT.

In its sample, this clone was seen a few times. CDR3 region: CASTLMTGGGYTEAFF. The CDR3 nucleotides are TGTGCCAGCACCCTTATGACAGGGGGAGGGTACACTGAAGCTTTCTTT. The chain employs TRBV28 and TRBJ1-1; the match to TRBD1 covers 9 bases. Germline assignment: CDR1 MDHEN and CDR2 SYDVKM. This CDR3 contains 16 residues. Losses at the gene ends were 7 bases for V and 3 bases for J; bases not matched to a gene: 12.

The chain recombines TRBV27 with TRBJ2-7; D perhaps matches TRBD2 (5 bases). The CDR3 spans 14 residues. V was shortened by 2 bases and J by 3 bases, with 11 bases between the two germline ends. Germline V lookup: CDR1 MNHEY, CDR2 SMNVEV (reference sequence). In DNA form, the CDR3 reads TGTGCCAGCAGTTTAGGCGGGTCAATCTACGAGCAGTACTTC. It yields the protein CASSLGGSIYEQYF.

V and J are TRBV24-1 and TRBJ2-2; maybe TRBD2 (6 bases). Trimming pared 2 bases from V and 3 bases from J, leaving 15 bases between. CDR3 length: 17 residues. From germline, CDR1 is KGHDR and CDR2 SFDVKD. CDR3 DNA: TGTGCCACCAGTGATTGGAGGGTCGGAACGGACACCGGGGAGCTGTTTTTT. Its protein is CATSDWRVGTDTGELFF.

The chain carries TRBV19 and TRBJ2-7; 9 bases align to TRBD2. The junction had 8 bases not matched to a gene; V was cut back by 5 bases and J by 3 bases. CDR1 is LNHDA, CDR2 SQIVND, per germline (reference sequence). The CDR3 runs to 15 residues. CDR3 residues: CASSRLAGHSYEQYF. CDR3 nucleotide sequence: TGTGCCAGTAGTCGGCTAGCGGGACATAGCTACGAGCAGTACTTC.

The chain links TRBV19 to TRBJ1-5; 8 bases fit TRBD1. The ends lost 3 bases at V and 3 bases at J; junction bases unmatched: 7. The CDR3 loop spans 16 amino acids. In germline, CDR1 is LNHDA, CDR2 SQIVND (reference sequence). CDR3 region: CASSISQGAYNQPQHF. CDR3 DNA sequence: TGTGCCAGTAGTATTAGCCAGGGGGCCTACAATCAGCCCCAGCATTTT.

The V and J genes are TRBV30 and TRBJ2-1; D is uncertain. CDR3 length: 13 amino acids. V was trimmed by 7 bases and J by 0 bases, leaving 10 bases between them. Germline-derived CDR1 and CDR2 are GTSNPN and SVGIG (reference sequence). The CDR3 DNA reads TGTGCCTCCGACTCCAGCTCCTACAATGAGCAGTTCTTC. It yields the protein CASDSSSYNEQFF.

V and J are TRBV7-2 and TRBJ2-7; D might be TRBD1 (6 bases). The CDR3 consists of 16 residues. The germline V gene has CDR1 SGHTA and CDR2 FQGNSA. V gave up 1 base and J gave up 2 bases, with 15 bases separating them. CDR3 DNA sequence: TGTGCCAGCAGCTTAGGCGCTGGGGGCGCAACCTACGAGCAGTACTTC. Translation gives CASSLGAGGATYEQYF.

The chain joins TRBV28 to TRBJ2-7, with D perhaps matching TRBD1 (6 bases). CDR3 length: 15 residues. Germline assignment: CDR1 MDHEN and CDR2 SYDVKM. V shed 3 bases and J shed 2 bases, with 14 bases lying between them. DNA for the CDR3: TGTGCCAGCAGTTTCCCGGGACACCGAACCTACGAGCAGTACTTC. This sequence encodes CASSFPGHRTYEQYF.

The rearrangement links TRBV6-2 or TRBV6-3 to TRBJ1-2; D is unresolved. The CDR3 consists of 13 residues. V lost 2 bases and J lost 7, with 11 bases in between. The germline CDR1 and CDR2 sequences are MNHEY and SVGEGT. The CDR3 here is CASSYGLRLGYTF. CDR3 in DNA: TGTGCCAGCAGTTACGGGTTACGACTTGGCTACACCTTC.

This chain links TRBV2 with TRBJ2-4; D uncertain. The CDR3 runs to 16 residues. Trimming pared 7 bases from V and 0 bases from J, leaving 16 bases between. CDR1 SNHLY and CDR2 FYNNEI come from the germline V gene. CDR3: CASIAAAPLAKNIQYF. CDR3 bases: TGTGCCAGCATTGCGGCCGCGCCCCTAGCCAAAAACATTCAGTACTTC.

The rearrangement links TRBV11-2 to TRBJ1-1; D remains ambiguous. The V gene lost 0 bases and the J gene lost 2 bases, with 13 bases spanning the gap. Germline loops: CDR1 SGHAT, CDR2 FQNNGV. This CDR3 has 16 amino acids. In DNA, the CDR3 is TGTGCCAGCAGCTTAGAATATGCGGCACTCAACACTGAAGCTTTCTTT. Protein product: CASSLEYAALNTEAFF.

The genes are TRBV13 and TRBJ2-7; D possibly corresponds to TRBD1 (6 bases). CDR1 is PRHDT and CDR2 is FYEKMQ in the germline V gene (reference sequence). CDR3 length: 15 residues. V was trimmed by 2 bases and J by 0 bases, leaving 11 bases between them. The CDR3 DNA reads TGTGCCAGCAGCTTAAGGGGGACCTACTCCTACGAGCAGTACTTC. It codes for CASSLRGTYSYEQYF.

Remarks on this clone: Other DNA sequences in the same sample also yield this CDR3. The chain combines TRBV6-2 or TRBV6-3 with TRBJ2-7; a possible D gene is TRBD2 (6 bases). V was clipped by 2 bases and J by 4 bases, with 9 bases between them. From germline, CDR1 is MNHEY and CDR2 SVGEGT. CDR3 length: 13 residues. As DNA, the CDR3 is TGTGCCAGCAGTTACGCGGGGAGTTACGAGCAGTACTTC. Protein: CASSYAGSYEQYF.